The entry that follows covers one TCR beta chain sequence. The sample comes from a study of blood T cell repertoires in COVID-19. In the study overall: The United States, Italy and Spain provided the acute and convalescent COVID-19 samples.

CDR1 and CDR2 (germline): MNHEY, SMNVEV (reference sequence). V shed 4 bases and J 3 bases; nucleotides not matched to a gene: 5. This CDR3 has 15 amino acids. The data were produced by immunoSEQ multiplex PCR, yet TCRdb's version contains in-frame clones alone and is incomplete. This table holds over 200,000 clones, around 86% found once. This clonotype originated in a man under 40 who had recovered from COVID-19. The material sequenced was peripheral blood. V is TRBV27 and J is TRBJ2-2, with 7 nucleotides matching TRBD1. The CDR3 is CASSYRGPDTGELFF. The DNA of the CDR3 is TGTGCCAGCAGTTACAGGGGACCGGACACCGGGGAGCTGTTTTTT.